Below are 13 T cell receptor beta chains sequenced from a single sample in a study of blood T cells in healthy people across ages (dated by TCRdb to 2014 to 2015). The library came from 5' RACE. The instrument given in TCRdb is Illumina HiSeq 2500. A second PCR of roughly 6 to 11 cycles was performed with a sample-barcoded 5' primer and a J-beta primer mix. TCRdb trimmed public reads at Q25 via fastp, called clones via MiXCR and kept in-frame beta chains. Each record represents a unique CDR3 protein, reported with the most common genes and DNA among its rows. This sample gives roughly 860,000 distinct CDR3 sequences in total; around 68% of them show up just once. 25% to 30% of the sample is in the top ten clones. The material sequenced was blood. Receptors originate from a young man in good health.

The chain employs TRBV3-1 and TRBJ2-5; tentative D call: TRBD1 (6 bases). V dropped 0 bases and J dropped 11 bases, with 28 bases sitting between them. Germline lookup yields CDR1 LGHDT and CDR2 YNNKEL (reference sequence). CDR3 length: 18 residues. Here the CDR3 DNA reads TGTGCCAGCAGCCAAGATCGGGGCGAAAGGGACACCCCGGATGAGCAGTACTTC. It encodes CASSQDRGERDTPDEQYF.

As to this clonotype: At one end the junction does not follow the germline gene, possibly because of a read error. This CDR3 reads CAGSQVTGDTYGYTF. DNA of the CDR3: TGCGCCGGCAGCCAAGTAACAGGGGATACCTATGGCTACACCTTC. The gene calls are TRBV4-3 and TRBJ1-2, with 7 bases lining up with TRBD1. This CDR3 comprises 15 residues. Germline V gene sequence: CDR1 LGHNA, CDR2 YSLEER.

This rearrangement joins TRBV7-2 to TRBJ2-5; D gene uncertain. Trimming pared 1 base from V and 2 bases from J, leaving 8 bases between. CDR1 is SGHTA, CDR2 FQGNSA, per germline. The length of the CDR3 is 14 residues. The CDR3 region has the DNA TGTGCCAGCAGCTTAGGGGGTTGGCAAGAGACCCAGTACTTC. Translation gives CASSLGGWQETQYF.

The J gene is TRBJ2-1, the V gene TRBV9, with D possibly matching TRBD2 (6 bases). The DNA end is more similar to TRBJ2-7, so the J call may be wrong. The length of the CDR3 is 12 residues. Germline CDR1 is SGDLS and CDR2 is YYNGEE. The CDR3 sequence is CASSNRESEQYF. In DNA, the CDR3 is TGTGCCAGCAGCAACCGGGAGTCCGAGCAGTACTTC.

Only one count was recorded for this clonotype. The gene calls are TRBV12-3 or TRBV12-4 and TRBJ2-5, with D possibly matching TRBD2 (5 bases). The CDR3 totals 12 residues. V lost 7 bases and J 2 bases, leaving 8 bases between the germline ends. This CDR3 is CASTREQETQYF. The CDR3 coding sequence is TGTGCCAGCACGAGGGAGCAAGAGACCCAGTACTTC.

The chain joins TRBV10-3 to TRBJ2-3; D not certain. This CDR3 spans 17 amino acids. Trimming removed 3 bases at V and 0 bases at J, with 16 bases between. Germline-derived CDR1 and CDR2 are ENHRY and SYGVKD. The CDR3, as DNA: TGTGCCATCAGTGAAGGAAGGCCGGCAACTAGCACAGATACGCAGTATTTT. Protein sequence: CAISEGRPATSTDTQYF.

V is TRBV3-1 and J is TRBJ2-2, with D possibly matching TRBD2 (6 bases). CDR1 is LGHDT, CDR2 YNNKEL, per germline (reference sequence). With 1 base removed from V and 0 bases from J, the gap between germline ends came to 12 bases. The CDR3 sequence is 17 residues long. CDR3 region: CASSQAWRAANTGELFF. The CDR3 DNA reads TGTGCCAGCAGCCAAGCATGGAGGGCCGCGAACACCGGGGAGCTGTTTTTT.

This sequence joins TRBV6-2 or TRBV6-3 and TRBJ1-5; tentative D call: TRBD1 (6 bases). Germline V gene lookup returns CDR1 MNHEY and CDR2 SVGEGT. The CDR3 covers 17 residues. Trimming took off 2 bases at V and 1 base at J, with 15 bases between the two ends. CDR3 nucleotide sequence: TGTGCCAGCAGTTACATCCGGGACACCTGGAGCAATCAGCCCCAGCATTTT. Translation gives CASSYIRDTWSNQPQHF.

Notes on this clonotype: A much more abundant neighbour one base away suggests this may be a read error. The J gene is TRBJ2-1, the V gene TRBV11-2; tentatively, D is TRBD1 (6 bases). CDR1 is SGHAT, CDR2 FQNNGV, per germline. The CDR3 is 13 amino acids. Trimming removed 6 bases from V and 7 bases from J, with 13 bases in between. The CDR3 DNA follows: TGTGCCAGCAGTCCACAGGGAGATAATGAGCAGTTCTTC. Translating it yields CASSPQGDNEQFF.

V usage is TRBV7-2 and J usage is TRBJ1-5; 10 positions match TRBD1. The CDR3 extends over 15 amino acids. V gave up 5 bases and J gave up 4 bases; unmatched junction bases: 5. Germline values: CDR1 SGHTA, CDR2 FQGNSA. DNA for the CDR3: TGTGCCAGCAGCACGGGACAGGGGCTAAATCAGCCCCAGCATTTT. Its translation is CASSTGQGLNQPQHF.

This clonotype has a handful of counts. The rearrangement uses TRBV11-2 and TRBJ2-1; 7 nucleotides line up with TRBD1. Germline-derived CDR1 and CDR2 are SGHAT and FQNNGV. Trimming took 6 bases from V and 0 from J; bases not matched to a gene: 29. CDR3 length equals 23 residues. The CDR3 DNA is TGTGCCAGCAGTCAACTCCCGGGACAGCCCGATATTAGGGGACCCAGCTCCTACAATGAGCAGTTCTTC. It yields the protein CASSQLPGQPDIRGPSSYNEQFF.

This clonotype has just a few counts. In nucleotides, the CDR3 is TGTGCCAGCAGTTCGGATCGGACCCAGTACTTC. Residues: CASSSDRTQYF. This chain links TRBV12-3 or TRBV12-4 with TRBJ2-5, with D hard to call. With 4 bases removed from V and 7 bases from J, the gap between germline ends came to 7 bases. This CDR3 spans 11 amino acids.

The chain couples TRBV29-1 to TRBJ2-7; D is uncertain. Between the trimmed V and J ends, which lost 3 bases and 1 base, there was a span of 10 bases. CDR1 and CDR2 (germline): SQVTM, ANQGSEA. This CDR3 is built from 13 residues. CDR3 bases: TGCAGCGTTGAGTTTGTGAGTTCCTACGAGCAGTACTTC. Translated: CSVEFVSSYEQYF.